This is a list of T cell receptor beta chains from one sample in a study of blood T cell repertoires in COVID-19. Clones were sequenced by immunoSEQ multiplex PCR, and TCRdb holds only the in-frame ones, with some missing. The table records over 250,000 clones, 80% to 90% of them present only once. The sample taken for sequencing was peripheral blood. The receptors shown here come from a woman in her 50s with COVID-19, enrolled during active disease. CDR3s include the opening cysteine and the closing phenylalanine or tryptophan.

v_call: TRBV29-1
j_call: TRBJ1-1
cdr3_aa: CSGSNTEAFF

v_call: TRBV27
j_call: TRBJ2-5
cdr3_aa: CASSQGRGGETQYF

v_call: TRBV6-5
j_call: TRBJ2-1
cdr3_aa: CASSSQAGRAYNEQFF

v_call: TRBV12-3/TRBV12-4
j_call: TRBJ2-1
cdr3_aa: CATWTSGYEQFF

v_call: TRBV6-6
j_call: TRBJ2-1
cdr3_aa: CASRPGGLNNEQFF

v_call: TRBV6-6
j_call: TRBJ2-3
cdr3_aa: CASKLSGGGTDTQYF

v_call: TRBV30
j_call: TRBJ1-1
cdr3_aa: CAWSVFKGEKAFF

v_call: TRBV7-2
j_call: TRBJ2-1
cdr3_aa: CASSSLAGFDDEQFF

v_call: TRBV29-1
j_call: TRBJ2-7
cdr3_aa: CSVGRQRSYEQYF

v_call: TRBV6-5
j_call: TRBJ2-2
cdr3_aa: CASSYRGREAGELFF

v_call: TRBV4-1
j_call: TRBJ2-1
cdr3_aa: CASSQEGQGGYNEQFF

v_call: TRBV9
j_call: TRBJ2-7
cdr3_aa: CASSTTGTSYEQYF

v_call: TRBV15
j_call: TRBJ1-2
cdr3_aa: CASIAGGARSYGYTF

v_call: TRBV5-6
j_call: TRBJ1-5
cdr3_aa: CASSLWGDQPQHF

v_call: TRBV19
j_call: TRBJ2-7
cdr3_aa: CASSMGLAYEQYF

v_call: TRBV11-2
j_call: TRBJ2-6
cdr3_aa: CASSFSSGANVLTF

v_call: TRBV5-1
j_call: TRBJ2-7
cdr3_aa: CASSQQGAVYEQYF